The clone carrying this T cell receptor beta chain was observed once. The antigen is undetermined. This specimen belongs to a study of a mutant IDH1 vaccine in newly diagnosed glioma. Study-level information: Patients began vaccination 4-6 weeks after radiotherapy alone, or with temozolomide cycles. The study held visit V12 at week 35 and visit V13 at week 47. Treated patients showed a male proportion of approximately 60%, a female proportion of around 40%, and a mean age of about 41 years.

Measured with immunoSEQ multiplex PCR; TCRdb has only the in-frame clones, and not every one. The data hold under 60,000 clones, with around 80% observed a single time. Broader study findings: There seemed to be no relation between pseudoprogression and changes in top peripheral T cell clonotypes.

Trimming removed 3 bases from V and 10 bases from J, with 10 bases in between. CDR3 length: 13 amino acids. Germline assignment: CDR1 SGHVS and CDR2 FQNEAQ. As to time point: week 47, end of study. In every dose of vaccine, 300 ug of mutant IDH1 20-mer peptide was given alongside topical imiquimod. This clonotype was sampled from a woman aged 40 to 55 with glioma. Some clones in this sample may be carry-over from other donors' samples. The sequences come from PBMCs, collected from a glioma patient whose treatment included an IDH1 peptide vaccine. V usage is TRBV7-8 and J usage is TRBJ1-6, with D uncertain. CDR3 protein: CASSFDQSSPLHF. In nucleotides, the CDR3 is TGTGCCAGCAGCTTTGATCAGTCCTCACCCCTCCACTTT.